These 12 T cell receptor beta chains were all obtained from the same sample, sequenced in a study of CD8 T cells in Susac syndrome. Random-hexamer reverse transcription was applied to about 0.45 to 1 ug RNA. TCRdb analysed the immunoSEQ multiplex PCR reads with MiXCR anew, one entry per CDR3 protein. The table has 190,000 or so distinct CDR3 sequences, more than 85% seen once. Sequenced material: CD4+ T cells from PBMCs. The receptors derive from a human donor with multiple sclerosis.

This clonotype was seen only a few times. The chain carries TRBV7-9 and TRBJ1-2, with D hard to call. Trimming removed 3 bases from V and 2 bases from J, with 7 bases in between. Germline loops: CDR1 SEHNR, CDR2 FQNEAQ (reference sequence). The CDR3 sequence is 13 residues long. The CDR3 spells CASSFAGNYGYTF. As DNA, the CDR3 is TGTGCCAGCAGCTTCGCGGGGAACTATGGCTACACCTTC.

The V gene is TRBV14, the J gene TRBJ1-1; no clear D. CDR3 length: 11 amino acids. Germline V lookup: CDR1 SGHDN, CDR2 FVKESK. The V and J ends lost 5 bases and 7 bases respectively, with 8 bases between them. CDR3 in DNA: TGTGCCAGCAGCTCCTTTGGTGAAGCTTTCTTT. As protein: CASSSFGEAFF.

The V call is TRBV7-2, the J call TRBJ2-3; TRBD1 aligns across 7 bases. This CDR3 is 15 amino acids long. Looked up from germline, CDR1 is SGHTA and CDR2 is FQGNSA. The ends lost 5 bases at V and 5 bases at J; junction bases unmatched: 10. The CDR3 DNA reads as TGTGCCAGCAGCCTCTTGGGACAGAGAGGAGATACGCAGTATTTT. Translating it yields CASSLLGQRGDTQYF.

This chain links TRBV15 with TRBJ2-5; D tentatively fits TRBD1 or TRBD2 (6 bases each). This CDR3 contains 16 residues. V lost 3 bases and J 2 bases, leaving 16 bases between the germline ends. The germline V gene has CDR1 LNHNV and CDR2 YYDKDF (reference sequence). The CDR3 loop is CATSSPGDSKQETQYF. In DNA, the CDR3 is TGTGCCACCAGCAGTCCAGGGGACTCGAAACAAGAGACCCAGTACTTC. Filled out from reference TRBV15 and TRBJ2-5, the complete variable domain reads DAMVIQNPRYQVTQFGKPVTLSCSQTLNHNVMYWYQQKSSQAPKLLFHYYDKDFNNEADTPDNFQSRRPNTSFCFLDIRSPGLGDTAMYLCATSSPGDSKQETQYFGPGTRLLVL.

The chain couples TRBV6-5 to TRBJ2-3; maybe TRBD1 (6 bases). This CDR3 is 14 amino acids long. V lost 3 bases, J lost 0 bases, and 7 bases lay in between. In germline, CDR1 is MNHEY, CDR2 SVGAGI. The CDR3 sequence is CASSYQGSTDTQYF. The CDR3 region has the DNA TGTGCCAGCAGTTATCAGGGGAGCACAGATACGCAGTATTTT.

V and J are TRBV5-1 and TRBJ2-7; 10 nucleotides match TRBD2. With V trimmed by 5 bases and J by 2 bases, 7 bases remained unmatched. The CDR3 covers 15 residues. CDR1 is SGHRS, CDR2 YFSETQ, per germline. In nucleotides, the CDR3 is TGCGCCAGCAGGCCCGGACTAGCGGACACCTACGAGCAGTACTTC. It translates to CASRPGLADTYEQYF. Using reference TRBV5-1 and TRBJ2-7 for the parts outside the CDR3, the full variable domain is KAGVTQTPRYLIKTRGQQVTLSCSPISGHRSVSWYQQTPGQGLQFLFEYFSETQRNKGNFPGRFSGRQFSNSRSEMNVSTLELGDSALYLCASRPGLADTYEQYFGPGTRLTVT.

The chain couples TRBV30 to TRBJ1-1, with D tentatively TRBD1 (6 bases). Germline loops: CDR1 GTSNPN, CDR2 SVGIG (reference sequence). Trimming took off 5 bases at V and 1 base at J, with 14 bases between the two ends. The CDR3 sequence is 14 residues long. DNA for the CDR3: TGTGCCTGGCGGGGAGGGGGATGGAACACTGAAGCTTTCTTT. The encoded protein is CAWRGGGWNTEAFF. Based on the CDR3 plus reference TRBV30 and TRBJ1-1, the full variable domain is SQTIHQWPATLVQPVGSPLSLECTVEGTSNPNLYWYRQAAGRGLQLLFYSVGIGQISSEVPQNLSASRPQDRQFILSSKKLLLSDSGFYLCAWRGGGWNTEAFFGQGTRLTVV.

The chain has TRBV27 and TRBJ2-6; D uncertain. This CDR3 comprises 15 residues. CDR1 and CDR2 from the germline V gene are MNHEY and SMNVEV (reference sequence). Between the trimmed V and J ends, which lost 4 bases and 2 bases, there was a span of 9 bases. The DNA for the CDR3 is TGTGCCAGCAGTTCCGTGGCAGCTGGGGCCAACGTCCTGACTTTC. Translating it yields CASSSVAAGANVLTF.

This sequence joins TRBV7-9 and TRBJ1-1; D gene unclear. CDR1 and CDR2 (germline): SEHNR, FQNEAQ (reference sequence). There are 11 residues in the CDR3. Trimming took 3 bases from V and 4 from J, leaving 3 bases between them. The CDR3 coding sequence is TGTGCCAGCAGCTTGATCACTGAAGCTTTCTTT. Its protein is CASSLITEAFF.

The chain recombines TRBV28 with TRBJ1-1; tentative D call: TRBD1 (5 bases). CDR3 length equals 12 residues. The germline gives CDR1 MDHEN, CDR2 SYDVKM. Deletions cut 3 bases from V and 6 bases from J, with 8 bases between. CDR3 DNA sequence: TGTGCCAGCAGTTTGCAAGGGGCTGAAGCTTTCTTT. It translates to CASSLQGAEAFF. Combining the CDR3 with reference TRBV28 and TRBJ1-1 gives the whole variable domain DVKVTQSSRYLVKRTGEKVFLECVQDMDHENMFWYRQDPGLGLRLIYFSYDVKMKEKGDIPEGYSVSREKKERFSLILESASTNQTSMYLCASSLQGAEAFFGQGTRLTVV.

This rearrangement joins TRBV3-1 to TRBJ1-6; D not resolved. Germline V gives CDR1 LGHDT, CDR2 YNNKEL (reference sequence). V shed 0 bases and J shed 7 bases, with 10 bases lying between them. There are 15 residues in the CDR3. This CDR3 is CASSQERTANSPLHF. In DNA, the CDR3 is TGTGCCAGCAGCCAAGAACGGACGGCGAATTCACCCCTCCACTTT. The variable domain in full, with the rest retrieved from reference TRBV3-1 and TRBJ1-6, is DTAVSQTPKYLVTQMGNDKSIKCEQNLGHDTMYWYKQDSKKFLKIMFSYNNKELIINETVPNRFSPKSPDKAHLNLHINSLELGDSAVYFCASSQERTANSPLHFGNGTRLTVT.

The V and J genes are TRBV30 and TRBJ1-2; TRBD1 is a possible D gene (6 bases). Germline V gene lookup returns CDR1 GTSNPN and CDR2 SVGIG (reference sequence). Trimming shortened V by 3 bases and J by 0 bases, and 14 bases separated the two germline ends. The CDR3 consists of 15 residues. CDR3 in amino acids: CAWSGGGGANYGYTF. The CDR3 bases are TGTGCCTGGAGCGGCGGAGGGGGAGCTAACTATGGCTACACCTTC.